This T cell receptor (beta chain) was documented in a study of technical replicates of blood from a handful of donors. The CDR3 runs 16 residues. V lost 0 bases and J lost 8; bases outside the gene matches: 10. CDR1 and CDR2 from the germline V gene are MNHNY and SVGAGI (reference sequence). TCRdb keeps only in-frame clones here, not all; method: immunoSEQ multiplex PCR. The data contain about 48,000 clones, 92% of them singletons. The sample was PBMCs. This rearrangement joins TRBV6-6 to TRBJ2-1; 7 nucleotides agree with TRBD2. The receptor comes from a human donor in good health. Some clones in this sample may be carry-over from other donors' samples. The CDR3 DNA reads TGTGCCAGCAGTTACTCGGCGGGAGAATTTTTGGATGAGCAGTTCTTC. It translates to CASSYSAGEFLDEQFF.